Below are 10 T cell receptor beta chains sequenced from a single sample in a study of blood T cell repertoires in COVID-19. Generated by immunoSEQ multiplex PCR, the TCRdb table keeps only in-frame clones and is missing some. The sample consists of roughly 140,000 clones, around 86% of them appearing once. Sequences were obtained from peripheral blood. These receptors were obtained from a woman aged 80 or over with acute or convalescent COVID-19.

This clone was counted a single time. The V gene is TRBV7-3, the J gene TRBJ1-2, with a weak D call TRBD1 (6 bases). The ends were cut back, 3 bases at V and 4 bases at J, with 12 bases in the middle. The length of the CDR3 is 14 residues. Germline V CDR1 and CDR2: SGHTA, FQGTGA. As DNA, the CDR3 is TGTGCCAGCAGCTTGGACAGCCGAGGCTATGGCTACACCTTC. Translation: CASSLDSRGYGYTF. The full variable domain, rest sourced from reference TRBV7-3 and TRBJ1-2, is GAGVSQTPSNKVTEKGKYVELRCDPISGHTALYWYRQSLGQGPEFLIYFQGTGAADDSGLPNDRFFAVRPEGSVSTLKIQRTERGDSAVYLCASSLDSRGYGYTFGSGTRLTVV.

Here the CDR3 DNA reads TGTGCCAGCAGCTCCATGGGGGCGTGGCGGGTTGTCACGGGGCCAGATACGCAGTATTTT. Its protein is CASSSMGAWRVVTGPDTQYF. The chain couples TRBV28 to TRBJ2-3; D might be TRBD1 (6 bases). Germline V CDR1 and CDR2: MDHEN, SYDVKM. V was pared by 6 bases and J by 4 bases, with 32 bases between. The CDR3 spans 20 residues.

This clone was observed once. The chain uses TRBV24-1 and TRBJ2-1; 11 bases map to TRBD2. The CDR3 sequence is 15 residues long. Germline V lookup: CDR1 KGHDR, CDR2 SFDVKD. V trimming: 6 bases; J trimming: 12 bases; junction bases outside the gene matches: 12. The CDR3 nucleotides are TGTGCCACCAGTAGCCCTAGTCTAGCGGGAGGACCGCAGTTCTTC. It translates to CATSSPSLAGGPQFF.

This chain uses TRBV19 with TRBJ2-1; 7 bases agree with TRBD2. The V segment lost 4 bases and the J segment 4 bases; nucleotides outside the gene matches: 7. Germline V gene sequence: CDR1 LNHDA, CDR2 SQIVND (reference sequence). The CDR3 loop spans 15 amino acids. CDR3 DNA: TGTGCCAGTAGTACGGTACTAGCGCTTTACAATGAGCAGTTCTTC. Translation gives CASSTVLALYNEQFF. Full variable domain (rest looked up from reference TRBV19 and TRBJ2-1): DGGITQSPKYLFRKEGQNVTLSCEQNLNHDAMYWYRQDPGQGLRLIYYSQIVNDFQKGDIAEGYSVSREKKESFPLTVTSAQKNPTAFYLCASSTVLALYNEQFFGPGTRLTVL.

The chain carries TRBV7-2 and TRBJ2-3; 9 nucleotides align to TRBD2. Germline trimming cut 2 bases from V and 7 bases from J; bases unmatched to any gene: 7. Germline values: CDR1 SGHTA, CDR2 FQGNSA. This CDR3 spans 15 amino acids. The DNA for the CDR3 is TGTGCCAGCAGCTTACTCGGGCGGGGGGGACATACGCAGTATTTT. Encoded protein: CASSLLGRGGHTQYF.

The chain couples TRBV15 to TRBJ2-1, with D maybe TRBD2 (7 bases). The V gene's germline CDR1 is LNHNV and CDR2 YYDKDF (reference sequence). CDR3 length: 13 amino acids. V was clipped by 6 bases and J by 5 bases, with 11 bases between them. CDR3: CATRRGGDNEQFF. CDR3 nucleotide sequence: TGTGCCACCAGGAGGGGGGGGGACAATGAGCAGTTCTTC.

V usage is TRBV27 and J usage is TRBJ2-1, with D possibly being TRBD1 (6 bases). The CDR3 length is 20 residues. V was shortened by 10 bases and J by 0 bases, with 31 bases between the two germline ends. The germline V gene encodes CDR1 MNHEY and CDR2 SMNVEV (reference sequence). The CDR3 DNA follows: TGTGCCACCTTGGCCCAGGGGCGCAGTCCCGACTTCCCCTCCTACAATGAGCAGTTCTTC. Its translation: CATLAQGRSPDFPSYNEQFF.

In its sample, this clone was seen once. This chain links TRBV28 with TRBJ1-2, with 8 nucleotides matching TRBD1. The CDR3 consists of 17 residues. Trimming took 2 bases from V and 6 from J; bases not matched to a gene: 14. CDR1 is MDHEN and CDR2 is SYDVKM in the germline V gene. The CDR3 spells CASSLGNRQGFINGYTF. CDR3 DNA sequence: TGTGCCAGCAGTTTAGGAAACCGACAGGGGTTTATTAATGGCTACACCTTC.

V and J are TRBV9 and TRBJ2-3, with 10 bases aligning to TRBD2. J gave up 2 bases and V 0 bases, and 15 bases lay outside the gene matches. The CDR3 loop spans 20 amino acids. Germline V gives CDR1 SGDLS, CDR2 YYNGEE. The CDR3 sequence is CASSVDTSGDIWFPTDTQYF. In DNA, the CDR3 is TGTGCCAGCAGCGTAGACACTAGCGGGGATATTTGGTTCCCCACAGATACGCAGTATTTT.

Only a few counts were recorded for this clone. The V call is TRBV3-1 (or the pseudogene TRBV3-2), the J call TRBJ2-5; 12 positions agree with TRBD2. This CDR3 contains 20 residues. Germline V gene data show CDR1 as LGHDT and CDR2 as YNNKEL (reference sequence). The V and J ends lost 0 bases and 2 bases, in that order; junction bases with no gene match: 13. DNA of the CDR3: TGTGCCAGCAGCCAAGATCCCCCCCACACTAGCGGGGGGATACAAGAGACCCAGTACTTC. Residues: CASSQDPPHTSGGIQETQYF.